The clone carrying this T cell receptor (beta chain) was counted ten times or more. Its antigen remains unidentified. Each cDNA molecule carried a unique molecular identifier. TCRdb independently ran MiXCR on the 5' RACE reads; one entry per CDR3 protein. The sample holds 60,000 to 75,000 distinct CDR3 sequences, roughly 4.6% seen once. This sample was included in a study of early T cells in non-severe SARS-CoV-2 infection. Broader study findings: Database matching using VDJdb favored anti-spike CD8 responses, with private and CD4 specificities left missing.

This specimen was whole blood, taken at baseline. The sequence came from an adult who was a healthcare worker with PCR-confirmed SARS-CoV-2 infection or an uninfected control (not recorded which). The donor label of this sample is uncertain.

CDR3 DNA: TGTGCCAGCAGCCAAGGGATGCCCGATACGCAGTATTTT. The encoded protein is CASSQGMPDTQYF. The chain has TRBV3-1 and TRBJ2-3; D is undetermined. Germline CDR1 is LGHDT and CDR2 is YNNKEL (reference sequence). V was shortened by 1 base and J by 6 bases, with 8 bases between the two germline ends. The CDR3 runs 13 residues.